These T cell receptor beta chains were read from a single sample in a study of T-cell reconstitution after alpha-beta-depleted transplantation in children. Each CDR3 protein gets one entry after TCRdb re-called the PCR reads with MiXCR. The table lists about 610,000 distinct CDR3 sequences, 10% of them singletons. The sequenced sample was PBMCs from the stem cell graft donor, obtained from the stem cell graft. These receptors were taken from a human donor who donated a stem cell graft to a child with acute myeloid leukemia. The CDR3 runs from the conserved cysteine through the conserved F or W. A D gene is named only where the DNA matches it firmly. A row's size may be missing; if present it is once, few, many or a size class.

- | TRBJ2-7 | - | TRBV7-2 | TGTGCCAGCAGCGACCCGGGACCCTACGAGCAGTACTTC | CASSDPGPYEQYF
few | TRBJ2-7 | - | TRBV6-2/TRBV6-3 | TGTGCCAGCAGTTACTCGCCGACGGAAGCCTACGAGCAGTACTTC | CASSYSPTEAYEQYF
few | TRBJ2-6 | TRBD1 | TRBV5-8 | TGTGCCAGCAGACCGGACAGGAGGTCTGGGGCCAACGTCCTGACTTTC | CASRPDRRSGANVLTF
few | TRBJ2-1 | TRBD2 | TRBV9 | TGTGCCAGCAGCGTAAAAGCGGGAGATAACAATGAGCAGTTCTTC | CASSVKAGDNNEQFF
few | TRBJ2-7 | - | TRBV7-2 | TGTGCCAGCAGCTTTCGGTTCGGAGGGACCTACGAGCAGTACTTC | CASSFRFGGTYEQYF
- | TRBJ2-7 | TRBD2 | TRBV20-1 | TGCAGTGCTCCATTACTAGCGGGAGCGTACGAGCAGTACTTC | CSAPLLAGAYEQYF
many | TRBJ2-3 | - | TRBV12-3/TRBV12-4 | TGTGCCAGCAGCAGGGGGGACGTGGGTTCCACAGATACGCAGTATTTT | CASSRGDVGSTDTQYF
many | TRBJ2-5 | - | TRBV12-3/TRBV12-4 | TGTGCCAGCAGTTTTAGTTTTGAGACCCAGTACTTC | CASSFSFETQYF
- | TRBJ1-2 | - | TRBV29-1 | TGCAGCGTTATCGGGCCGGGGGGCTACACCTTC | CSVIGPGGYTF
- | TRBJ2-1 | TRBD2 | TRBV4-2 | TGTGCCAGCAGCCAAGATAGTTCCGAATGGACTAGCGGGAGTCGCAATGAGCAGTTCTTC | CASSQDSSEWTSGSRNEQFF
few | TRBJ2-2 | TRBD2 | TRBV3-1 | TGTGCCAGCAGCCCCTCTAGCGGGAGGGCCAAGACCGGGGAGCTGTTTTTT | CASSPSSGRAKTGELFF
many | TRBJ1-1 | - | TRBV12-3/TRBV12-4 | TGTGCCAGCAGCCCCGGGGCTTGGGGGTTGAACACTGAAGCTTTCTTT | CASSPGAWGLNTEAFF
few | TRBJ2-7 | TRBD2 | TRBV20-1 | TGCAGTGCCACGAGATTGGTCGGGGGTAGCGGGAGTCAGAGCGAGCAGTACTTC | CSATRLVGGSGSQSEQYF
- | TRBJ2-2 | TRBD2 | TRBV28 | TGTGCCAGCAGTTTAGGACTAGCGGGAGGGCCCGAGCTGTTTTTT | CASSLGLAGGPELFF
- | TRBJ1-4 | - | TRBV7-9 | TGTGCCAGCAGCTTAGGCCGAGACCCTAATGAAAAACTGTTTTTT | CASSLGRDPNEKLFF
many | TRBJ1-2 | TRBD1 | TRBV6-1 | TGTGCCAGCCTACCTCAGGGGGCAGTCTATGGCTACACCTTC | CASLPQGAVYGYTF
few | TRBJ2-1 | - | TRBV29-1 | TGCAGCGTTGATGCGAGCTCCTACAATGAGCAGTTCTTC | CSVDASSYNEQFF
- | TRBJ2-7 | - | TRBV20-1 | TGCAGTGCTAGAAAGCGGTACTCCTACGAGCAGTACTTC | CSARKRYSYEQYF
many | TRBJ2-1 | TRBD2 | TRBV6-5 | TGTGCCAGCAGTTACGGGACTAGTCAACATGAGCAGTTCTTC | CASSYGTSQHEQFF
few | TRBJ2-1 | - | TRBV7-7 | TGTGCTAGCAGCCGGGGACCCGGAATAAACAATGAGCAGTTCTTC | CASSRGPGINNEQFF